These T cell receptor beta chains were read from a single sample in a study of T cell responses to AZD1222 COVID-19 vaccine. Measured with immunoSEQ multiplex PCR; TCRdb has only the in-frame clones, and not every one. Here the sample spans 84,000 or so clones, 90% being singletons. This specimen was peripheral blood, taken on day 0 of AZD1222 vaccination. These TCRs come from an adult in good health. Each CDR3 is given with its conserved first and last residue. A D gene is named only where the DNA matches it firmly. A clone size is listed for some rows: how often the clone was seen (once, few, many), or a class if it is expanded.

TRBJ1-6	.	.	TRBV27	CASSFQGRNSPLHF	TGTGCCAGCAGTTTTCAGGGACGAAATTCACCCCTCCACTTT
TRBJ1-4	.	.	TRBV4-1	CASSQDEGQTATNEKLFF	TGCGCCAGCAGCCAAGATGAGGGCCAGACAGCAACTAATGAAAAACTGTTTTTT
TRBJ2-5	.	TRBD2	TRBV7-3	CASSVTSGGETQYF	TGTGCCAGCAGCGTAACTAGCGGGGGAGAGACCCAGTACTTC
TRBJ1-1	.	TRBD1	TRBV2	CASSGTGGGRTEAFF	TGTGCCAGCAGTGGGACAGGGGGCGGTCGGACTGAAGCTTTCTTT
TRBJ2-5	few	TRBD2	TRBV5-1	CASSLGLAHIAETQYF	TGCGCCAGCAGCTTGGGACTAGCGCATATTGCAGAGACCCAGTACTTC
TRBJ1-5	.	.	TRBV6-5	CASSQIRGGPQHF	TGTGCCAGCAGTCAGATTAGGGGAGGGCCCCAGCATTTT
TRBJ2-2	.	.	TRBV7-3	CASSITENTGELFF	TGTGCCAGCAGCATAACAGAGAACACCGGGGAGCTGTTTTTT
TRBJ2-2	.	TRBD1	TRBV9	CASSVFPTGTGQHGELFF	TGTGCCAGCAGCGTATTTCCGACCGGGACAGGGCAACACGGGGAGCTGTTTTTT
TRBJ1-4	.	.	TRBV14	CASSTDWGSANEKLFF	TGTGCCAGCAGCACAGATTGGGGATCCGCTAATGAAAAACTGTTTTTT
TRBJ2-7	.	.	TRBV9	CASSPRGSDSYEQYF	TGTGCCAGCAGCCCTAGAGGGAGTGACTCCTACGAGCAGTACTTC
TRBJ2-5	.	TRBD1	TRBV27	CASSSPDRRETQYF	TGTGCCAGCAGTTCCCCGGACAGGAGGGAGACCCAGTACTTC
TRBJ2-1	.	TRBD2	TRBV6-1	CASSGTSGLTYNEQFF	TGTGCCAGCAGTGGAACTAGCGGACTTACTTACAATGAGCAGTTCTTC
TRBJ2-2	.	.	TRBV27	CASSPSFFRGLPNTGELFF	TGTGCCAGCAGTCCCTCCTTCTTCCGGGGACTGCCGAACACCGGGGAGCTGTTTTTT
TRBJ2-7	.	.	TRBV28	CASTTEGSNSYEQYF	TGTGCCAGCACTACCGAGGGGAGTAACTCCTACGAGCAGTACTTC
TRBJ2-7	.	.	TRBV7-8	CASSSGGDRSYEQYF	TGTGCCAGCAGCTCAGGGGGGGACAGATCCTACGAGCAGTACTTC
TRBJ1-2	.	.	TRBV6-5	CASSSGAFNGYTF	TGTGCCAGCAGTTCGGGGGCCTTTAATGGCTACACCTTC
TRBJ1-1	.	.	TRBV19	CASSIVVRNTEAFF	TGTGCCAGTAGTATCGTAGTTCGGAACACTGAAGCTTTCTTT
TRBJ2-5	.	TRBD2	TRBV7-9	CASSRAGLVQETQYF	TGTGCCAGCAGCCGGGCGGGACTAGTCCAAGAGACCCAGTACTTC
TRBJ1-5	once	.	TRBV7-8	CASSPYRNQPQHF	TGTGCCAGCAGCCCTTATCGCAATCAGCCCCAGCATTTT
TRBJ1-5	.	.	TRBV19	CASSRTGDSNQPQHF	TGTGCCAGTAGTCGCACAGGCGATAGCAATCAGCCCCAGCATTTT
TRBJ1-2	.	.	TRBV28	CASSIGGKNYGYTF	TGTGCCAGCAGCATAGGAGGGAAAAACTATGGCTACACCTTC
TRBJ2-1	.	TRBD1	TRBV5-1	CASSLGDRGHEQFF	TGCGCCAGCAGCTTGGGGGACAGGGGGCATGAGCAGTTCTTC
TRBJ1-2	.	.	TRBV2	CAGGVVLGTF	TGTGCCGGGGGAGTGGTACTCGGCACCTTC
TRBJ2-4	.	.	TRBV27	CASSFGSGSVQYF	TGTGCCAGCAGTTTCGGGTCTGGGTCGGTTCAGTACTTC
TRBJ1-1	few	.	TRBV7-9	CASSYRREAFF	TGTGCCAGCAGTTACAGGCGGGAAGCTTTCTTT
TRBJ2-2	.	.	TRBV28	CASRQGFAGELFF	TGTGCCAGCAGACAAGGGTTCGCCGGGGAGCTGTTTTTT
TRBJ1-4	.	.	TRBV28	CASRGGISEKLFF	TGTGCCAGCAGGGGGGGAATTAGTGAAAAACTGTTTTTT
TRBJ1-1	.	TRBD1	TRBV14	CASSHLKGTGLDTEAFF	TGTGCCAGCAGCCATCTCAAAGGGACAGGGCTTGACACTGAAGCTTTCTTT
TRBJ1-5	.	TRBD1	TRBV5-1	CASSLTGTGSNQPQHF	TGCGCCAGCAGCCTAACCGGGACAGGGAGCAATCAGCCCCAGCATTTT
TRBJ2-7	few	.	TRBV11-2	CASSLDRGGARGEQYF	TGTGCCAGCAGCTTAGATCGAGGAGGGGCCCGGGGCGAGCAGTACTTC
TRBJ2-1	.	TRBD1	TRBV6-5	CASSLKGAEQFF	TGTGCCAGCAGCCTAAAGGGGGCCGAGCAGTTCTTC
TRBJ1-6	.	.	TRBV28	CASRTGQFYSPLHF	TGTGCCAGCAGGACCGGACAGTTCTATTCACCCCTCCACTTT
TRBJ2-7	.	.	TRBV21-1	CASSKGRETPYEQYF	TGTGCCAGCAGCAAAGGGCGGGAGACCCCCTACGAGCAGTACTTC
TRBJ1-5	.	.	TRBV6-2/TRBV6-3	CASSSRGGSNQPQHF	TGTGCCAGCAGTTCGAGGGGCGGTAGCAATCAGCCCCAGCATTTT
TRBJ1-4	.	TRBD1	TRBV5-1	CASSKGQGKDEKLFF	TGCGCCAGCAGCAAAGGACAGGGGAAGGATGAAAAACTGTTTTTT
TRBJ2-7	.	.	TRBV28	CASSSDSLVSYEQYF	TGTGCCAGCAGTTCGGACAGTTTGGTTTCCTACGAGCAGTACTTC
TRBJ2-7	.	.	TRBV27	CASSFGGINEQYF	TGTGCCAGCAGTTTTGGGGGGATCAACGAGCAGTACTTC
TRBJ2-7	.	TRBD2	TRBV3-1/TRBV3-2	CASRTSGGYEQYF	TGTGCCAGCAGAACTAGCGGGGGCTACGAGCAGTACTTC
TRBJ1-3	.	.	TRBV7-8	CASSLGGLSGNTIYF	TGTGCCAGCAGCTTAGGAGGGCTCTCTGGAAACACCATATATTTT
TRBJ2-5	.	.	TRBV5-1	CASSSTGGGETQYF	TGCGCCAGCAGCAGTACAGGGGGAGGGGAGACCCAGTACTTC
TRBJ1-5	.	TRBD1	TRBV6-6	CASSPETGAHQPQHF	TGTGCCAGCAGCCCCGAGACAGGGGCGCATCAGCCCCAGCATTTT
TRBJ2-7	once	TRBD1	TRBV15	CATSRQRQGSYEQYF	TGTGCCACCAGCAGACAGCGACAGGGAAGCTACGAGCAGTACTTC